A selection of T cell receptor beta chains follows, all from one sample in a study of high-grade serous ovarian cancer treatment subgroups. The table came from immunoSEQ multiplex PCR; TCRdb's copy has only in-frame clones and leaves some out. The table includes over 750 clones, around 75% detected once. Source material: tumor tissue. The origin of the receptors is a human donor with high-grade serous ovarian cancer. Each CDR3 is given with its conserved first and last residue. Fields, in order: clone size, V gene, J gene, D gene, CDR3 protein, CDR3 DNA. The D gene is left open where the match is weak. Expanded clones are given a class, and other clones once, few, many or no size at all.

-,TRBV29-1,TRBJ2-5,-,CSVQRAGGETQYF,TGCAGCGTTCAGCGGGCCGGCGGAGAGACCCAGTACTTC
-,TRBV27,TRBJ2-4,-,CASGPAKNIQYF,TGTGCCAGCGGGCCAGCCAAAAACATTCAGTACTTC
-,TRBV27,TRBJ2-7,-,CASSLGIGTFYEQYF,TGTGCCAGCAGTTTAGGCATCGGGACTTTCTACGAGCAGTACTTC
-,TRBV6-1,TRBJ2-2,-,CASLMYGSGTGELFF,TGTGCCAGCCTGATGTACGGGAGCGGCACCGGGGAGCTGTTTTTT
-,TRBV29-1,TRBJ2-2,-,CSALQGSNTGELFF,TGCAGCGCCCTCCAAGGGTCGAACACCGGGGAGCTGTTTTTT
-,TRBV6-5,TRBJ2-3,TRBD2,CASSYGTSDTDTQYF,TGTGCCAGCAGTTACGGGACTAGTGACACAGATACGCAGTATTTT
-,TRBV9,TRBJ2-7,TRBD1,CASSPRGLVDEQYF,TGTGCCAGCAGCCCCAGGGGGTTGGTGGACGAGCAGTACTTC
few,TRBV19,TRBJ1-5,-,CASSADTFEQPQHF,TGTGCCAGTAGTGCCGACACCTTTGAACAGCCCCAGCATTTT
-,TRBV7-6,TRBJ2-1,-,CASSLAPDYNEQFF,TGTGCCAGCAGCTTAGCCCCGGATTACAATGAGCAGTTCTTC
-,TRBV2,TRBJ2-4,-,CASSEAQGIAKNIQYF,TGTGCCAGCAGTGAAGCGCAGGGGATAGCCAAAAACATTCAGTACTTC
once,TRBV29-1,TRBJ2-1,-,CSVDQGTTYTDNEQFF,TGCAGCGTTGATCAAGGGACCACCTACACGGACAATGAGCAGTTCTTC